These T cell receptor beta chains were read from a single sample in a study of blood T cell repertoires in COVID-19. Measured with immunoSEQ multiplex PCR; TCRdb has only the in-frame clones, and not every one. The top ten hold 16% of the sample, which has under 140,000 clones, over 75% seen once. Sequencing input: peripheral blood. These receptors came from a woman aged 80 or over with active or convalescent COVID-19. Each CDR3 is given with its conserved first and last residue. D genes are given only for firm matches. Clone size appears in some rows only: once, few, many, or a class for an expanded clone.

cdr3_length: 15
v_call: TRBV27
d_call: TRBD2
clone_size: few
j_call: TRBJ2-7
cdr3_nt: TGTGCCAGCAGTCCAACTAGCGGGAGAATCCACGAGCAGTACTTC
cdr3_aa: CASSPTSGRIHEQYF

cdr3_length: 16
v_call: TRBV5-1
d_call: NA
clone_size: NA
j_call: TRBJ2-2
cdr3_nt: TGCGCCAGCAGCTTCCAGGGCCCCAGGAACACCGGGGAGCTGTTTTTT
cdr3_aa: CASSFQGPRNTGELFF

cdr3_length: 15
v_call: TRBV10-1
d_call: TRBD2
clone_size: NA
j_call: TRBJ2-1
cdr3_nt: TGCGCCAGCAGTGAGGTAGCGGGAGGGCCAGATGAGCAGTTCTTC
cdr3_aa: CASSEVAGGPDEQFF

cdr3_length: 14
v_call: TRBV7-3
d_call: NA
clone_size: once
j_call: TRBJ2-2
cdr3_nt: TGTGCCAGCACCCAAGGGGGTAACACCGGGGAGCTGTTTTTT
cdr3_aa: CASTQGGNTGELFF

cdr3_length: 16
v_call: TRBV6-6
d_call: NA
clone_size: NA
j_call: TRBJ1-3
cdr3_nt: TGTGCCAGCGCCCCGCGGTTTACCCCCTCTGGAAACACCATATATTTT
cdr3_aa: CASAPRFTPSGNTIYF

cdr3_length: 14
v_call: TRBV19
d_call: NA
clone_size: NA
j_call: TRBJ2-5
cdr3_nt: TGTGCCAGTAGTATCGGGGTCCTAGCGGAGACCCAGTACTTC
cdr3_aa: CASSIGVLAETQYF

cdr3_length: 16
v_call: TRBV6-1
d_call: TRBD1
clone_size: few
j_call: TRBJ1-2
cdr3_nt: TGTGCCAGCAGTGAAACCGGGACAGGGAGTTACTATGGCTACACCTTC
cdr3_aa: CASSETGTGSYYGYTF

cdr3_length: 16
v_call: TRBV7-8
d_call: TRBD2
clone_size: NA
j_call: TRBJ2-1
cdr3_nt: TGTGCCAGCAGCTTATTAGGGACTAGGTCCTACAATGAGCAGTTCTTC
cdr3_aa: CASSLLGTRSYNEQFF

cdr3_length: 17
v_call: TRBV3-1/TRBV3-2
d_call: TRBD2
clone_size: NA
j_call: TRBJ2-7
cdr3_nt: TGTGCCAGCAGCCAAGCGGCGGGACTAGCGGGAAACCACGAGCAGTACTTC
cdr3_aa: CASSQAAGLAGNHEQYF

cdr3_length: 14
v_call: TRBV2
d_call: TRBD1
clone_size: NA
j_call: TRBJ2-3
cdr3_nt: TGTGCCAGCAGCACTGGACAGGGCACAGATACGCAGTATTTT
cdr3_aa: CASSTGQGTDTQYF

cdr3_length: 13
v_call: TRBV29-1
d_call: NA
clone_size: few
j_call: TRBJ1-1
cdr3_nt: TGCAGCGTTGGAGGGCAGTTGAACACTGAAGCTTTCTTT
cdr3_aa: CSVGGQLNTEAFF

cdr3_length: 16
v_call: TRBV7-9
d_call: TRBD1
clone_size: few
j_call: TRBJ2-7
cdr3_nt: TGTGCCAGCAGCTCAATACCGGGACAGGGGTCCTACGAGCAGTACTTC
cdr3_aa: CASSSIPGQGSYEQYF

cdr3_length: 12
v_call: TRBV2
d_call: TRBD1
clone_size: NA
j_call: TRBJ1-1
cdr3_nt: TGTGCCAGCAGCGACAGGGGGCGTTCGGCTTTCTTT
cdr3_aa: CASSDRGRSAFF

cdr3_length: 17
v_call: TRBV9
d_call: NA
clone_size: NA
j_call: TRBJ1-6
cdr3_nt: TGTGCCAGCAGCGTAGCCGGACAGAGCTCCTATAATTCACCCCTCCACTTT
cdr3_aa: CASSVAGQSSYNSPLHF

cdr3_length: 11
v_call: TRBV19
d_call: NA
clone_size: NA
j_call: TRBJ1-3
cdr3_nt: TGTGATTCCGTCTCTGGAAACACCATATATTTT
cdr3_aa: CDSVSGNTIYF

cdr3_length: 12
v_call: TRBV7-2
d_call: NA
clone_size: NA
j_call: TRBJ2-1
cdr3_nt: TGTGCCAGCAGCTTAGCCGCAGGGGACCAGTTCTTC
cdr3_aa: CASSLAAGDQFF

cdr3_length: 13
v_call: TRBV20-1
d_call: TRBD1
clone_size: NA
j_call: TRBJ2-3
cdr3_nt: TGCAGTGCTAGTGACAGGGTGAGGCTGACGCAGTATTTT
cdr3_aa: CSASDRVRLTQYF

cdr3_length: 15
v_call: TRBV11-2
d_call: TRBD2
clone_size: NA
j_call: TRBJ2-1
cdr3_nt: TGTGCCAGCAGCCGAGGGACTAGCGGGCTTAGTGAGCAGTTCTTC
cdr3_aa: CASSRGTSGLSEQFF

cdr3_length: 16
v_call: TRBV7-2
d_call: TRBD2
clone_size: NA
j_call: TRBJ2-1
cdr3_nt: TGTGCCAGCAGAGGGGACGGGGGGAGCTCCTACAATGAGCAGTTCTTC
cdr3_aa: CASRGDGGSSYNEQFF

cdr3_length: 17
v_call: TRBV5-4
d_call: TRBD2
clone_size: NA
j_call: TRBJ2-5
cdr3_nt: TGTGCCAGCAGCTCCCTAGGACTAGCGGAGAACCAAGAGACCCAGTACTTC
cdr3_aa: CASSSLGLAENQETQYF

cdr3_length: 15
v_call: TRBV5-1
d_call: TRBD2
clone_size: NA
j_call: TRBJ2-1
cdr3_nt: TGCGCCAGCAGCTTGGAAGCGGGAGGATGGAATGAGCAGTTCTTC
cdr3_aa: CASSLEAGGWNEQFF

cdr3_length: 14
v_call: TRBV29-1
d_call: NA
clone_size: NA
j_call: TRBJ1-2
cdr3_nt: TGCAGCGTTGAAGCTGTCCGGGGGTACTATGGCTACACCTTC
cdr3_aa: CSVEAVRGYYGYTF

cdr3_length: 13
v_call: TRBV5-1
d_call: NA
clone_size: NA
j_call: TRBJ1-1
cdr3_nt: TGCGCCAGCGCATTGGGGCTGAACACTGAAGCTTTCTTT
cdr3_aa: CASALGLNTEAFF

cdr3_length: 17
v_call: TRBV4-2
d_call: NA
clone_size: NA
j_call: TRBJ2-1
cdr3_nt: TGTGCCAGCAGCCCTAGTCTGGGAGCAGGTGCCTACAATGAGCAGTTCTTC
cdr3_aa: CASSPSLGAGAYNEQFF

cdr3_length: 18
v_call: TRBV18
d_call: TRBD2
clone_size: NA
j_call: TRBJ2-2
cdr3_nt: TGTGCCAGCTCACCAGGGACTAGCGGGAGGCTAAACACCGGGGAGCTGTTTTTT
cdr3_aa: CASSPGTSGRLNTGELFF

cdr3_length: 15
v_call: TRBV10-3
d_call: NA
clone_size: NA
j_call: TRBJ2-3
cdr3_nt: TGTGCCATCAGTGGCGGTAGTCCGAGCACAGATACGCAGTATTTT
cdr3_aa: CAISGGSPSTDTQYF

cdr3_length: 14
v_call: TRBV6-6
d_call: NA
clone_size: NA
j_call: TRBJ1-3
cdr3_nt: TGTGCCAGCAGTTACCAAACAGCCGGAAACACCATATATTTT
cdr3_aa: CASSYQTAGNTIYF

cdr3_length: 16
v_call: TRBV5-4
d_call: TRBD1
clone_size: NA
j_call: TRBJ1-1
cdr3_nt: TGTGCCAGCAGCCCTGGGACAGCCGGGACCCTTACTGAAGCTTTCTTT
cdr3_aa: CASSPGTAGTLTEAFF